These 27 T cell receptor beta chains were all obtained from the same sample, sequenced in a study of beta chain features in type 1 diabetes. Broader study findings: Shortening of TCRB CDR3s, moderate but significant, appeared in all four CD4+ subsets of Type 1 diabetes patients.

Antigens for these TCRs are unknown. Expressed TCRB transcripts were sequenced because the isolated RNA had all been reverse transcribed beforehand. TCRdb's copy holds only in-frame clones and misses some; the assay was immunoSEQ multiplex PCR. The repertoire consists of around 250,000 clones, with approximately 15% occurring once and the leading ten covering 0.019%. The source material was naive CD4+ T cells from blood. The receptors shown here come from a man younger than 45 with type 1 diabetes.

The chain carries TRBV4-1 and TRBJ2-4; perhaps TRBD2 as D (7 bases). Germline CDR1 and CDR2: MGHRA and YSYEKL. The CDR3 has 16 residues. V shed 0 bases and J shed 9 bases, with 18 bases lying between them. CDR3 residues: CASSQDGAGRGGIQYF. The CDR3 bases are TGCGCCAGCAGCCAAGACGGGGCAGGGAGGGGGGGCATTCAGTACTTC.

This chain connects TRBV7-9 to TRBJ2-2; TRBD1 aligns across 8 bases. V trimming: 5 bases; J trimming: 9 bases; junction bases outside the gene matches: 11. This CDR3 is built from 15 residues. Germline V gene sequence: CDR1 SEHNR, CDR2 FQNEAQ (reference sequence). The CDR3 DNA follows: TGTGCCAGCAGCCCCGACAGGGGTCCGCCCTGGGAGCTGTTTTTT. This codes for CASSPDRGPPWELFF.

In this sample, this clone turned up a few times. V is TRBV11-1 and J is TRBJ2-5; possibly TRBD2 for D (6 bases). The V end was cut by 5 bases, the J end by 5 bases, with 12 bases between. The CDR3 is 13 amino acids. Germline lookup yields CDR1 SGHAT and CDR2 FQDESV (reference sequence). CDR3 DNA: TGTGCCAGCAGCCTGCGGGACCTCGAGACCCAGTACTTC. It encodes CASSLRDLETQYF.

This clone has only a few counts. The chain employs TRBV6-1 and TRBJ2-4; tentative D call: TRBD1 (5 bases). Trimming left V 7 bases short and J 7 bases short, with 11 bases between. CDR3 length: 12 residues. Looked up from germline, CDR1 is MNHNS and CDR2 is SASEGT. The CDR3 reads CASTEGANIQYF. The CDR3 DNA reads TGTGCCAGCACAGAAGGGGCCAACATTCAGTACTTC.

This clone was observed a handful of times. This chain joins TRBV11-2 and TRBJ2-2; tentative D call: TRBD1 (6 bases). CDR1 and CDR2 (germline): SGHAT, FQNNGV. The V and J ends lost 5 bases and 5 bases respectively, with 15 bases between them. This CDR3 spans 15 amino acids. The CDR3 region is CASSRLQGGTGELFF. CDR3 coding DNA: TGTGCCAGCAGCCGATTACAGGGCGGGACCGGGGAGCTGTTTTTT.

The chain has TRBV19 and TRBJ2-1; 8 nucleotides match TRBD1. This CDR3 spans 14 amino acids. The germline CDR1 and CDR2 sequences are LNHDA and SQIVND (reference sequence). V shed 3 bases and J 6 bases; nucleotides not matched to a gene: 4. The CDR3 DNA reads TGTGCCAGTAGTATTCAGGGGGCGAGCAATGAGCAGTTCTTC. It translates to CASSIQGASNEQFF.

The chain employs TRBV5-4 and TRBJ2-3; 13 bases line up with TRBD2. Per germline, CDR1 SGHNT and CDR2 YYREEE (reference sequence). The junction had 9 bases not matched to a gene; V was cut back by 0 bases and J by 2 bases. The CDR3 has 19 amino acids. The CDR3 region is CASSLGGLAGRLLTDTQYF. As DNA, the CDR3 is TGTGCCAGCAGCTTGGGGGGACTAGCGGGACGCCTACTCACAGATACGCAGTATTTT. Combining the CDR3 with reference TRBV5-4 and TRBJ2-3 gives the whole variable domain ETGVTQSPTHLIKTRGQQVTLRCSSQSGHNTVSWYQQALGQGPQFIFQYYREEENGRGNFPPRFSGLQFPNYSSELNVNALELDDSALYLCASSLGGLAGRLLTDTQYFGPGTRLTVL.

This clone has a handful of counts. This CDR3 is also generated by other DNA sequences in the sample. V gene TRBV9 combines with J gene TRBJ2-5, with TRBD2 matching 13 bases. This CDR3 is built from 16 residues. V was clipped by 0 bases and J by 2 bases; unmatched bases: 1. Germline CDR1 SGDLS, CDR2 YYNGEE. CDR3 amino acids: CASSVGLAGGQETQYF. The CDR3 DNA is TGTGCCAGCAGCGTAGGACTAGCGGGAGGACAAGAGACCCAGTACTTC.

The chain links TRBV5-6 to TRBJ2-3; 10 positions agree with TRBD2. Germline CDR1 reads SGHDT; CDR2 reads YYEEEE. The CDR3 contains 15 residues. Trimming cost V 4 bases and J 2 bases; bases outside gene matches: 4. The CDR3 loop is CASSGLAGATDTQYF. As DNA, the CDR3 is TGTGCCAGCAGCGGGCTAGCGGGAGCCACAGATACGCAGTATTTT.

The V call is TRBV7-9, the J call TRBJ1-2, with TRBD1 matching over 9 bases. Germline V CDR1 and CDR2: SEHNR, FQNEAQ (reference sequence). Losses at the gene ends were 5 bases for V and 3 bases for J; bases not matched to a gene: 10. The CDR3 loop spans 16 amino acids. The CDR3 loop reads CASSQFLDRGDYGYTF. In DNA, the CDR3 is TGTGCCAGCAGCCAGTTCTTGGACAGGGGAGACTATGGCTACACCTTC.

This clone has just a few counts. The gene calls are TRBV6-6 and TRBJ1-1; TRBD1 is a possible D gene (5 bases). Germline V gives CDR1 MNHNY, CDR2 SVGAGI (reference sequence). The CDR3 has 12 amino acids. Trimming took off 4 bases at V and 7 bases at J, with 10 bases between the two ends. CDR3 amino acids: CASSSQGDEAFF. CDR3 DNA: TGTGCCAGCAGTTCTCAGGGTGATGAAGCTTTCTTT.

V is TRBV6-6 and J is TRBJ1-1; 9 bases match TRBD1. The CDR3 totals 14 residues. V shed 0 bases and J 9 bases; nucleotides not matched to a gene: 5. Germline V lookup: CDR1 MNHNY, CDR2 SVGAGI (reference sequence). CDR3 DNA sequence: TGTGCCAGCAGTTACTCGATGGGGACAGGGAAAGCTTTCTTT. Amino acid sequence: CASSYSMGTGKAFF.

This clone was seen a handful of times. This chain joins TRBV4-1 and TRBJ2-1; 9 bases align to TRBD1. The CDR3 totals 17 residues. Germline V CDR1 and CDR2: MGHRA, YSYEKL. Trimming took 4 bases from V and 1 from J; bases not matched to a gene: 8. The CDR3 sequence is CASSRGGQGKSYNEQFF. CDR3 bases: TGCGCCAGCAGCCGGGGGGGACAGGGAAAGTCCTACAATGAGCAGTTCTTC.

This clone was observed once. The CDR3 DNA reads TGTGCCTGGAGCGGATTGGCGGGGGGGGGAAGTGAGCAGTTCTTC. This codes for CAWSGLAGGGSEQFF. This rearrangement joins TRBV30 to TRBJ2-1; TRBD2 matches at 9 bases. The germline CDR1 and CDR2 sequences are GTSNPN and SVGIG (reference sequence). The CDR3 is 15 amino acids. Trimming took 3 bases from V and 9 from J; bases not matched to a gene: 12.

The chain carries TRBV6-5 and TRBJ2-3; 12 nucleotides agree with TRBD1. V lost 0 bases and J lost 3; bases outside the gene matches: 1. Germline CDR1 is MNHEY and CDR2 is SVGAGI. The CDR3 contains 16 residues. The DNA for the CDR3 is TGTGCCAGCAGTTACTCGGGACAGGGGGCAACAGATACGCAGTATTTT. Protein sequence: CASSYSGQGATDTQYF.

This chain links TRBV6-5 with TRBJ1-4; 8 bases align to TRBD1. Germline loops: CDR1 MNHEY, CDR2 SVGAGI. This CDR3 is 15 amino acids long. After removal of 4 bases from V and 2 bases from J, the junction contained 3 bases not matched to a gene. CDR3 DNA sequence: TGTGCCAGCAGTTCAGGGGGCGCGACTAATGAAAAACTGTTTTTT. Translated: CASSSGGATNEKLFF.

This clone was found a few times. The chain recombines TRBV5-1 with TRBJ2-3; possible D gene TRBD2, 6 bases. Germline values: CDR1 SGHRS, CDR2 YFSETQ. This CDR3 is 14 amino acids long. V lost 1 base to trimming and J lost 4 bases, with 10 bases between them. The CDR3 loop reads CASSLRGEADTQYF. The CDR3 bases are TGCGCCAGCAGCTTGCGCGGGGAGGCAGATACGCAGTATTTT.

The chain has TRBV5-1 and TRBJ2-5; TRBD2 matches at 13 bases. Losses at the gene ends were 4 bases for V and 4 bases for J; bases not matched to a gene: 7. The CDR3 contains 16 residues. The V gene's germline CDR1 is SGHRS and CDR2 YFSETQ. The CDR3 bases are TGCGCCAGCAGCACAGGACTAGCGGGAGATGTAGAGACCCAGTACTTC. Translated, it gives CASSTGLAGDVETQYF.

This clone was picked up a small number of times. The chain links TRBV29-1 to TRBJ2-1; D is possibly TRBD2 (7 bases). Trimming removed 6 bases from V and 10 bases from J, with 22 bases in between. The CDR3 extends over 14 amino acids. Germline CDR1 reads SQVTM; CDR2 reads ANQGSEA. CDR3 amino acids: CSVQGLGEGVEQFF. CDR3 bases: TGCAGCGTCCAAGGACTAGGTGAGGGGGTAGAGCAGTTCTTC.

In its sample, this clone was seen a few times. The chain joins TRBV5-4 to TRBJ1-1; D is unclear. The CDR3 contains 13 residues. Germline CDR1 reads SGHNT; CDR2 reads YYREEE (reference sequence). Trimming pared 0 bases from V and 7 bases from J, leaving 10 bases between. The CDR3, as DNA: TGTGCCAGCAGCTTGGGGTCGAGAGTTGAAGCTTTCTTT. It specifies CASSLGSRVEAFF.

The chain links TRBV6-1 to TRBJ1-5; no clear D gene. This CDR3 contains 13 residues. CDR1 and CDR2 (germline): MNHNS, SASEGT. Deletions cut 4 bases from V and 7 bases from J, with 11 bases between. The DNA of the CDR3 is TGTGCCAGCAGTGTAGTTGGCGGGCAGCCCCAGCATTTT. Encoded protein: CASSVVGGQPQHF.

The chain is built from TRBV7-2 and TRBJ2-2; the match to TRBD2 covers 12 bases. This CDR3 spans 15 amino acids. CDR1 and CDR2 (germline): SGHTA, FQGNSA. V shed 5 bases, J shed 4 bases, and the junction held 2 bases outside the gene matches. The CDR3 DNA reads as TGTGCCAGCAGCGCGGGACTAGCGGGCACCGGGGAGCTGTTTTTT. The encoded protein is CASSAGLAGTGELFF.

This clone was observed a few times. The genes are TRBV7-9 and TRBJ2-7; a weak D match, TRBD1 (5 bases). CDR1 is SEHNR, CDR2 FQNEAQ, per germline (reference sequence). V lost 4 bases and J 3 bases, leaving 16 bases between the germline ends. The CDR3 covers 15 residues. CDR3 bases: TGTGCCAGCAGCTCTAAGGACAATTCTTTCTACGAGCAGTACTTC. This encodes CASSSKDNSFYEQYF.

This clone was detected only a few times. The CDR3 protein is CASSPPDKNTEAFF. The CDR3 bases are TGTGCCAGCAGTCCCCCGGACAAGAACACTGAAGCTTTCTTT. The V gene is TRBV6-1, the J gene TRBJ1-1; D might be TRBD1 (5 bases). CDR1 and CDR2 (germline): MNHNS, SASEGT. This CDR3 is built from 14 residues. Trimming left V 5 bases short and J 1 base short, with 11 bases between.

This clone has only a few counts. This chain uses TRBV19 with TRBJ1-5, with D unresolved. The germline CDR1 and CDR2 sequences are LNHDA and SQIVND (reference sequence). With 3 bases removed from V and 1 base from J, the gap between germline ends came to 4 bases. The CDR3 is made up of 13 amino acids. This CDR3 reads CASSIQSNQPQHF. In DNA, the CDR3 is TGTGCCAGTAGTATTCAGAGCAATCAGCCCCAGCATTTT.

Only one count was recorded for this clone. The chain joins TRBV30 to TRBJ2-3; 7 bases agree with TRBD2. V was clipped by 4 bases and J by 2 bases; unmatched bases: 6. The CDR3 runs to 14 residues. Per the germline V gene, CDR1 is GTSNPN and CDR2 is SVGIG (reference sequence). The CDR3 region has the DNA TGTGCCTGGAATGCGGGACTAACCACAGATACGCAGTATTTT. This sequence encodes CAWNAGLTTDTQYF.

The chain is built from TRBV9 and TRBJ1-1; D may be TRBD1 (5 bases). CDR3 size: 14 residues. The V gene lost 4 bases and the J gene lost 7 bases, with 17 bases spanning the gap. In germline, CDR1 is SGDLS, CDR2 YYNGEE. CDR3 residues: CASSSLGQGREAFF. The CDR3 nucleotides read TGTGCCAGCAGCTCCCTGGGGCAGGGTCGTGAAGCTTTCTTT.